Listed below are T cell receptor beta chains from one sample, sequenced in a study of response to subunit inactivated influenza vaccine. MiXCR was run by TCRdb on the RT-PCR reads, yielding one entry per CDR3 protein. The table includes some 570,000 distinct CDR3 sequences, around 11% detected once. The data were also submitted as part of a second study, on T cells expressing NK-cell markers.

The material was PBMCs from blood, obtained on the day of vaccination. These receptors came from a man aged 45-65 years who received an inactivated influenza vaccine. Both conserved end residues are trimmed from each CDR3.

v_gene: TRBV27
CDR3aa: ASSAQGGAGELF

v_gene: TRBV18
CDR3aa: ASSLGISGANVLT

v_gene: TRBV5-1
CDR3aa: ASSPQGLNTEAF

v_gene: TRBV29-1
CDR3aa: SVELVGSPSHEQF

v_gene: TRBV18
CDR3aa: ASSPPRSSNTEAF

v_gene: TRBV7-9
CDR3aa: ASSPVTGGNTEAF

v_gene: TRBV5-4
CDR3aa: ASSLDLAEQF

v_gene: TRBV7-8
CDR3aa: ASSLDAGTDTQY

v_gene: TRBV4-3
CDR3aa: ASSQDHLGSYGYT

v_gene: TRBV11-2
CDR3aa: ASSGRHPQYEQY

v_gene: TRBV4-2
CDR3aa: ASSQDQGEQGAKNIQY

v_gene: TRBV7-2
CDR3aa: ASSLTPALAVYEQY

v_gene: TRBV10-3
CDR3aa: ATSAGRYEQY

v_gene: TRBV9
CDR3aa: ASSVGTLTSYEQY

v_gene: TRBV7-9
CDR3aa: ASSIWTGASNYEQY

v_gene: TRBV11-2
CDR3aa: ASSWGLAGGSARNEQF

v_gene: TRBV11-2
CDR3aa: ASSSRQQGRSETQY

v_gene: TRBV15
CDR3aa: ATSRWTGVDEQY

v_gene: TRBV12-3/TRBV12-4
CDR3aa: ASSLRSGNNQPQH

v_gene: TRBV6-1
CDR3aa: ASSESGQGPGETQY

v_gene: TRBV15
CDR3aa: ATSSLAGVQH

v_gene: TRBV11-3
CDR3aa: ASSFGGHLLNEQF

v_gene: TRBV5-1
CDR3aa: ASSPAGANYGYT

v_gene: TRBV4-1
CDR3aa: ASSQYNRGETQY

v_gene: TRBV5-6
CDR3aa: ASSWTGRETQY

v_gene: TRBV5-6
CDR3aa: ASSLELGVNTEAF

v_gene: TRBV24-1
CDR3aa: ATGELSSGANVLT

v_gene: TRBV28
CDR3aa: ATGIPPSYEQY

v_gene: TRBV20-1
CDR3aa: SASRTGKSYGYT

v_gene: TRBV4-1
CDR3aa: ASSQETGTNTEAF

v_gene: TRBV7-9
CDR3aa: ASSSLNWRTNTGELF

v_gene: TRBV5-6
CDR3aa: ASSLQGGRGAKNIQY

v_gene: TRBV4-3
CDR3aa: ASSQELSSANTGELF

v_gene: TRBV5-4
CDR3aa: ASSPGHGGSEETQY

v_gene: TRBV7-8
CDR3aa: ASSPRLRGQRTGELF

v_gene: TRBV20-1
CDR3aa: SARVYRDRGRLNYGYT

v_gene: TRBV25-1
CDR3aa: ASASILALKTDTQY

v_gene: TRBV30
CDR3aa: ACIRDRSYEQY

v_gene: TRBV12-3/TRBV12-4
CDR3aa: ASSLWGKETQY

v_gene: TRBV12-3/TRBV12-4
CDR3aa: ASTRTVQETQY

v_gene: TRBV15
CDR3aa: ATSASGRASGYT

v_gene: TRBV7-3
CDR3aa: ASSMSPGETQY

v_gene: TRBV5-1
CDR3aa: ASSLGGGTGELF

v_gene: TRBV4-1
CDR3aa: ASSQSGRERETQY

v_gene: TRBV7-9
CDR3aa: ASSLLAGRWDTQY

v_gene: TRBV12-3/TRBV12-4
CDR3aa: ASSRDRGVPQH

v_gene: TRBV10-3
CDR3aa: AISEFRDTQY

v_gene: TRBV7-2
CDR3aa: ASSFFRDQPQH

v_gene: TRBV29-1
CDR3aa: SGAPSLADTQY

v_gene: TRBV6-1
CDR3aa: ASSRIRAVTSTDTQY

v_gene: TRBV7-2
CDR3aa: ASSLQGAPADTQY

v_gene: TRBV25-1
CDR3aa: ASSVTGTGSSPLH

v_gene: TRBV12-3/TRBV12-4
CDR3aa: AGTGSVTGELF

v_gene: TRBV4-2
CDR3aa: ASSQETSGQYNEQF

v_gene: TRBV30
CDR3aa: AWSEGGLANTGELF